These T cell receptor beta chains were read from a single sample in a study of T cells in Graves' hyperthyroidism and ophthalmopathy. One entry per CDR3 protein, called by TCRdb with MiXCR from the multiplex PCR reads. This table holds more than 550,000 distinct CDR3 sequences, roughly a sixth found once. Specimen: blood. The receptors stem from a man between 45 and 60 years old with Graves' hyperthyroidism. Both conserved end residues are part of each CDR3. D genes are given only for firm matches. Clone size appears in some rows only: once, few, many, or a class for an expanded clone.

j_call d_call clone_size v_call cdr3_aa cdr3_nt
TRBJ2-1 - many TRBV20-1 CSARKVWDNEQFF TGCAGTGCTAGAAAAGTGTGGGACAATGAGCAGTTCTTC
TRBJ1-2 - few TRBV6-2/TRBV6-3 CASSYGGVYGYTF TGTGCCAGCAGTTACGGGGGCGTCTATGGCTACACCTTC
TRBJ1-4 TRBD1 - TRBV20-1 CSARFGTGYEKLFF TGCAGTGCTAGATTCGGGACAGGGTACGAAAAACTGTTTTTT
TRBJ1-5 TRBD1 - TRBV19 CASTTGANQPQHF TGTGCCAGCACGACAGGGGCGAATCAGCCCCAGCATTTT
TRBJ2-5 - few TRBV28 CASPGAKETQYF TGTGCCAGCCCAGGGGCAAAAGAGACCCAGTACTTC
TRBJ2-1 - many TRBV6-2/TRBV6-3 CASRNGRSGHNEQFF TGTGCCAGCAGAAATGGTCGGTCGGGACACAATGAGCAGTTCTTC
TRBJ1-2 TRBD1 few TRBV6-1 CASGARQGVLGYTF TGTGCCAGCGGGGCTCGACAGGGTGTACTGGGCTACACCTTC
TRBJ2-1 - - TRBV6-2/TRBV6-3 CASNKQNNEQFF TGTGCCAGCAACAAGCAAAACAATGAGCAGTTCTTC
TRBJ2-5 TRBD2 many TRBV28 CASSSRQPGLAGLQETQYF TGTGCCAGCAGTTCCCGACAGCCGGGACTAGCGGGACTTCAAGAGACCCAGTACTTC
TRBJ2-3 TRBD2 few TRBV5-1 CASSLIAGGMTDTQYF TGCGCCAGCAGCTTGATCGCGGGAGGGATGACAGATACGCAGTATTTT
TRBJ2-1 TRBD2 - TRBV19 CASRLAASYNEQFF TGTGCCAGTAGACTAGCGGCCTCCTACAATGAGCAGTTCTTC
TRBJ1-1 - - TRBV20-1 CSTNKMITEAYNTEAFF TGCAGTACTAACAAGATGATAACAGAAGCCTACAACACTGAAGCTTTCTTT
TRBJ2-1 - few TRBV29-1 CSVSGTFSYNEQFF TGCAGCGTTTCCGGGACCTTCTCCTACAATGAGCAGTTCTTC
TRBJ2-7 TRBD1 many TRBV28 CASSGGQGFSYEQYF TGTGCCAGCAGTGGGGGACAGGGATTTTCCTACGAGCAGTACTTC
TRBJ2-2 TRBD2 few TRBV6-1 CATTGTSGRRDTGELFF TGTGCCACGACCGGGACTAGCGGGAGGCGCGACACCGGGGAGCTGTTTTTT
TRBJ1-5 - - TRBV5-5 CASSFEGGNQPQHF TGTGCCAGCAGCTTTGAGGGGGGCAATCAGCCCCAGCATTTT
TRBJ2-5 - many TRBV6-2/TRBV6-3 CASSYLGPRETQYF TGTGCCAGCAGTTACTTAGGGCCTAGGGAGACCCAGTACTTC
TRBJ2-1 - many TRBV5-1 CASSLGLISSYNEQFF TGCGCCAGCAGCTTGGGCCTCATCAGCTCCTACAATGAGCAGTTCTTC
TRBJ1-1 TRBD1 many TRBV6-6 CASSYGLTGGNTEAFF TGTGCCAGCAGTTACGGTCTAACAGGGGGGAACACTGAAGCTTTCTTT
TRBJ1-6 TRBD1 many TRBV2 CASSGRQGNSPLHF TGTGCCAGCAGTGGGCGACAGGGTAATTCACCCCTCCACTTT
TRBJ1-3 - many TRBV7-2 CASSLAGGGNTIYF TGTGCCAGCAGCTTAGCTGGAGGGGGAAACACCATATATTTT
TRBJ2-1 TRBD1 many TRBV5-4 CASSRLEDRWGEQFF TGTGCCAGCAGCCGTCTCGAGGACAGGTGGGGTGAGCAGTTCTTC
TRBJ2-6 - many TRBV2 CASSEEVPTAGANVLTF TGTGCCAGCAGTGAAGAAGTCCCGACAGCTGGGGCCAACGTCCTGACTTTC
TRBJ1-3 TRBD1 many TRBV27 CASSSQGALGNTIYF TGTGCCAGCAGTTCGCAGGGGGCACTTGGAAACACCATATATTTT
TRBJ1-4 - many TRBV18 CASSPRQNGEKLFF TGTGCCAGCTCACCGAGACAGAATGGGGAAAAACTGTTTTTT
TRBJ2-1 - many TRBV6-2/TRBV6-3 CASRPGLPSHEQFF TGTGCCAGCAGACCGGGACTTCCTTCCCATGAGCAGTTCTTC
TRBJ2-1 - few TRBV28 CARRAIVALAPLNEQFF TGTGCCCGTCGAGCGATAGTAGCCCTAGCCCCTCTCAATGAGCAGTTCTTC
TRBJ1-6 - many TRBV28 CASSTPTSPLHF TGTGCCAGCAGTACACCGACATCACCCCTCCACTTT
TRBJ1-5 - few TRBV19 CASSIDWRDMDSNQPQHF TGTGCCAGTAGTATAGACTGGCGGGACATGGATAGCAATCAGCCCCAGCATTTT
TRBJ1-4 - - TRBV2 CASMRETNEKLFF TGTGCCAGCATGAGGGAGACTAATGAAAAACTGTTTTTT
TRBJ1-2 TRBD1 many TRBV6-2/TRBV6-3 CASSYGQGENYGYTF TGTGCCAGCAGTTACGGACAGGGTGAGAACTATGGCTACACCTTC
TRBJ2-1 TRBD2 - TRBV28 CASSLWTSGYEQFF TGTGCCAGCAGTTTATGGACTAGCGGATATGAGCAGTTCTTC
TRBJ1-4 TRBD1 many TRBV2 CASRKKDRGPWEKLFF TGTGCCAGCAGAAAAAAGGACAGGGGGCCGTGGGAAAAACTGTTTTTT
TRBJ2-7 - many TRBV11-2 CASSLGVDSFYEQYF TGTGCCAGCAGCTTAGGGGTGGACAGTTTCTACGAGCAGTACTTC
TRBJ2-5 - few TRBV30 CALQLTGQLETQYF TGTGCCTTGCAACTAACGGGACAATTAGAGACCCAGTACTTC
TRBJ2-3 - - TRBV19 CASSIERRISTDTQYF TGTGCCAGTAGTATAGAAAGACGGATTAGCACAGATACGCAGTATTTT
TRBJ2-7 TRBD1 many TRBV29-1 CSVGQGAGGYEQYF TGCAGCGTTGGACAGGGGGCAGGGGGTTACGAGCAGTACTTC
TRBJ2-5 TRBD2 many TRBV2 CASSEEGLAGGEKETQYF TGTGCCAGCAGTGAGGAGGGGCTAGCGGGAGGGGAAAAGGAGACCCAGTACTTC
TRBJ2-7 TRBD2 many TRBV7-2 CASSPGLAGVEQYF TGTGCCAGCAGTCCGGGACTAGCGGGAGTCGAGCAGTACTTC
TRBJ1-3 TRBD1 - TRBV5-1 CASSPGTGSHQNTIYF TGCGCCAGCAGCCCCGGGACAGGGTCGCACCAGAACACCATATATTTT
TRBJ2-2 TRBD1 - TRBV13 CASSYRGLWDTGELFF TGTGCCAGCAGTTACAGGGGGCTTTGGGACACCGGGGAGCTGTTTTTT
TRBJ2-2 TRBD1 - TRBV12-5 CASGKGPTGGITGELFF TGTGCTAGTGGAAAAGGTCCGACAGGGGGGATCACCGGGGAGCTGTTTTTT
TRBJ2-6 TRBD1 - TRBV9 CASSIRQGRISGANVLTF TGTGCCAGCAGCATCCGACAGGGTCGCATCTCTGGGGCCAACGTCCTGACTTTC
TRBJ2-3 - many TRBV3-1 CASSQARNADTQYF TGTGCCAGCAGCCAAGCCAGGAATGCAGATACGCAGTATTTT
TRBJ1-1 TRBD1 - TRBV10-3 CAISQGGQTEAFF TGTGCCATCAGCCAGGGGGGACAAACTGAAGCTTTCTTT